These 2 T cell receptor beta chains share one sample of origin, sequenced in a study of long-term antiretroviral therapy in people with HIV. Sequencing used immunoSEQ v3.0 at survey level. The protocol was immunoSEQ multiplex PCR, while the TCRdb copy is restricted to in-frame clones and leaves out a portion. Here the sample spans roughly 20,000 clones, roughly 85% being singletons. The sample consisted of unsorted PBMCs, taken 4.1 years after starting antiretroviral therapy. The receptors here all came from a woman in her thirties or forties with HIV.

The rearrangement links TRBV12-1 to TRBJ2-7; the D call TRBD1 from the table was never checked on the DNA. TRBV12-1 is flagged as a pseudogene. CDR3 length: 16 amino acids. CDR3 in amino acids: CASSPADRGLVDEQYF. For the CDR3, the DNA is TGTGCCAGCAGCCCAGCCGACAGGGGGCTTGTCGACGAGCAGTACTTC.

The chain joins TRBV13 to TRBJ1-5; maybe TRBD1 (5 bases). The V and J ends lost 3 bases and 1 base respectively, with 10 bases between them. The V gene's germline CDR1 is PRHDT and CDR2 FYEKMQ (reference sequence). The CDR3 extends over 15 amino acids. As DNA, the CDR3 is TGTGCCAGCAGCTTCAACCGGGACAGCAATCAGCCCCAGCATTTT. Encoded protein: CASSFNRDSNQPQHF.